What follows is one T cell receptor (beta chain) and its context. The protocol was immunoSEQ multiplex PCR, while the TCRdb copy is restricted to in-frame clones and leaves out a portion. The sample lists about 180,000 clones; around 87% were seen once. The sample originates from a study of blood T cell repertoires in COVID-19. The receptor was derived from a man in his forties or fifties with active or convalescent COVID-19. Material: peripheral blood.

CDR3 DNA: TGTGCCAGCAGTCAACCGACAGGCAACTATGGCTACACCTTC. Translated, it gives CASSQPTGNYGYTF. The genes are TRBV28 and TRBJ1-2; tentative D call: TRBD1 (6 bases). The ends were cut back, 5 bases at V and 2 bases at J, with 12 bases in the middle. The germline CDR1 and CDR2 sequences are MDHEN and SYDVKM. The CDR3 totals 14 residues.